This T cell receptor (beta chain) stems from a study of T cell changes during pregnancy in multiple sclerosis. TCRdb's copy holds only in-frame clones and misses some; the assay was immunoSEQ multiplex PCR. The table has 38,000 or so clones, around 91% seen once; the top ten hold 0.65% to 0.85%. Trimming cost V 0 bases and J 3 bases; bases outside gene matches: 3. There are 16 residues in the CDR3. Germline values: CDR1 SEHNR, CDR2 FQNEAQ (reference sequence). The chain recombines TRBV7-9 with TRBJ2-3; 10 nucleotides line up with TRBD1. The TCR comes from a female donor in good health, enrolled as a control in a pregnancy study. This specimen was CD4+ T cells from peripheral blood mononuclear cells, taken in the second trimester of pregnancy. Written as DNA, the CDR3 is TGTGCCAGCAGCTTAGCGGGGACAGGGGAGACAGATACGCAGTATTTT. This codes for CASSLAGTGETDTQYF.